These 17 T cell receptor beta chains originate from one sample sequenced in a study of T-cell memory formation after mild COVID-19. TCRdb re-derived calls from the 5' RACE reads in MiXCR, one entry per CDR3 protein. The sample holds around 440,000 distinct CDR3 sequences, 18% seen once. Sequencing was performed on PBMCs or a T cell subset sorted from them (not recorded which). These receptors originate from an adult woman who had mild COVID-19 (a few samples of this study predate the infection). Cell type and time point are not known.

The chain joins TRBV5-1 to TRBJ2-5; 11 bases map to TRBD2. Germline CDR1 is SGHRS and CDR2 is YFSETQ. This CDR3 spans 16 amino acids. Trimming removed 4 bases from V and 2 bases from J; junction bases left unmatched: 7. Here the CDR3 DNA reads TGCGCCAGCAGCCCGGAGACTAGCGGGGTTCAAGAGACCCAGTACTTC. It codes for CASSPETSGVQETQYF.

This clonotype was observed a few times. The V call is TRBV20-1, the J call TRBJ2-5; D is unresolved. The CDR3 sequence is 13 residues long. V dropped 5 bases and J dropped 2 bases, with 12 bases sitting between them. In germline, CDR1 is DFQATT, CDR2 SNEGSKA (reference sequence). The CDR3 sequence: CSAYKGIQETQYF. CDR3 in DNA: TGCAGTGCTTATAAGGGAATTCAAGAGACCCAGTACTTC.

The count of this clonotype is one. The chain has TRBV2 and TRBJ1-2; the D gene is possibly TRBD1 (5 bases). The V gene lost 6 bases and the J gene lost 6 bases, with 11 bases spanning the gap. CDR1 is SNHLY, CDR2 FYNNEI, per germline. This CDR3 contains 12 residues. CDR3 loop: CASSAGRHGYTF. The CDR3 DNA is TGTGCCAGCAGCGCAGGGCGACATGGCTACACCTTC.

The chain has TRBV29-1 and TRBJ2-1; 10 positions match TRBD2. The J segment lost 8 bases and the V segment lost 5 bases, leaving 6 bases of the junction unmatched. The CDR3 contains 13 residues. The V gene's germline CDR1 is SQVTM and CDR2 ANQGSEA. The DNA of the CDR3 is TGCAGCGTTAGAAGCGGGAGGGCCGATGAGCAGTTCTTC. Protein sequence: CSVRSGRADEQFF.

In this sample, this clonotype turned up a few times. The rearrangement links TRBV24-1 to TRBJ2-5, with no clear D. Germline V gene sequence: CDR1 KGHDR, CDR2 SFDVKD. V was trimmed by 4 bases and J by 8 bases, leaving 7 bases between them. This CDR3 is built from 11 residues. CDR3 nucleotides: TGTGCCACCAGTGACTTGGCTACCCAGTACTTC. This translates into CATSDLATQYF.

The J gene is TRBJ1-3, the V gene TRBV4-2; D unresolved. The germline gives CDR1 LGHNA, CDR2 YNFKEQ. V shed 0 bases and J shed 0 bases, with 12 bases lying between them. This CDR3 is 17 amino acids long. The CDR3 spells CASSQEGRTLSGNTIYF. In DNA form, the CDR3 reads TGTGCCAGCAGCCAAGAGGGCCGGACCCTCTCTGGAAACACCATATATTTT.

This clonotype showed up just a few times. The chain carries TRBV10-3 and TRBJ2-5; a possible D gene is TRBD1 (5 bases). The V and J ends lost 5 bases and 2 bases respectively, with 12 bases between them. The CDR3 consists of 14 residues. Germline-derived CDR1 and CDR2 are ENHRY and SYGVKD. The CDR3 is CAISKDTGQETQYF. The CDR3 DNA reads TGTGCCATCAGTAAGGACACAGGTCAAGAGACCCAGTACTTC.

This clonotype was seen once. The chain joins TRBV27 to TRBJ1-2; 7 nucleotides agree with TRBD1. Germline CDR1 MNHEY, CDR2 SMNVEV (reference sequence). The J segment lost 1 base and the V segment lost 6 bases, leaving 5 bases of the junction unmatched. The CDR3 runs 14 residues. The chain's CDR3 is CASRGDRNNYGYTF. In DNA form, the CDR3 reads TGTGCCAGCAGAGGGGACAGAAATAACTATGGCTACACCTTC.

The chain combines TRBV6-5 with TRBJ2-3, with no clear D. The ends were cut back, 2 bases at V and 4 bases at J, with 7 bases in the middle. The germline V gene has CDR1 MNHEY and CDR2 SVGAGI. This CDR3 has 13 residues. The DNA for the CDR3 is TGTGCCAGCAGTTACGAGTGGGCAGATACGCAGTATTTT. It translates to CASSYEWADTQYF.

The V and J genes are TRBV11-2 and TRBJ1-4; TRBD1 might be the D (6 bases). The CDR3 covers 15 residues. The V and J ends lost 1 base and 6 bases respectively, with 12 bases between them. The germline gives CDR1 SGHAT, CDR2 FQNNGV. The CDR3 protein is CASSLGQELYEKLFF. The CDR3 DNA reads as TGTGCCAGCAGCTTAGGACAGGAACTGTATGAAAAACTGTTTTTT.

The V gene is TRBV15, the J gene TRBJ1-3; no reliable D call. V shed 3 bases and J shed 4 bases, with 10 bases lying between them. Germline V lookup: CDR1 LNHNV, CDR2 YYDKDF (reference sequence). This CDR3 is 14 amino acids long. CDR3 amino acids: CATSRPSRGNTIYF. Written as DNA, the CDR3 is TGTGCCACCAGCAGGCCGTCCCGGGGAAACACCATATATTTT.

This clonotype was observed a handful of times. The V gene is TRBV19, the J gene TRBJ1-4; a possible D gene is TRBD1 (5 bases). Trimming took off 9 bases at V and 7 bases at J, with 18 bases between the two ends. The CDR3 contains 14 residues. Per germline, CDR1 LNHDA and CDR2 SQIVND (reference sequence). CDR3: CASTSGTWGEKLFF. In DNA form, the CDR3 reads TGTGCCAGCACCTCCGGGACCTGGGGTGAAAAACTGTTTTTT.

This clonotype was picked up a small number of times. V gene TRBV12-3 or TRBV12-4 combines with J gene TRBJ2-5; no firm D call. The length of the CDR3 is 13 residues. Deletions cut 4 bases from V and 5 bases from J, with 11 bases between. The CDR3 DNA reads as TGTGCCAGCAGTTACAACGCCGGGGAGACCCAGTACTTC. Translating it yields CASSYNAGETQYF.

This clonotype showed up just a few times. The junction and the germline gene differ at one end; a read error may be behind it. The chain combines TRBV3-1 with TRBJ2-3; tentative D call: TRBD1 (5 bases). The CDR3 runs to 16 residues. Germline loops: CDR1 LGHDT, CDR2 YNNKEL (reference sequence). CDR3 nucleotides: TGTGCCAGCAGTCAAGTCAGGGATAGTGGGCAAGATACGCAGTATTTT. This sequence encodes CASSQVRDSGQDTQYF.

This chain joins TRBV19 and TRBJ1-4, with D possibly being TRBD1 (6 bases). There are 15 residues in the CDR3. Germline V gene lookup returns CDR1 LNHDA and CDR2 SQIVND (reference sequence). The V gene lost 3 bases and the J gene lost 6 bases, with 14 bases spanning the gap. This CDR3 is CASSMFQGKDEKLFF. The DNA of the CDR3 is TGTGCCAGTAGTATGTTTCAGGGGAAGGATGAAAAACTGTTTTTT. Variable domain in full (rest from reference TRBV19 and TRBJ1-4): DGGITQSPKYLFRKEGQNVTLSCEQNLNHDAMYWYRQDPGQGLRLIYYSQIVNDFQKGDIAEGYSVSREKKESFPLTVTSAQKNPTAFYLCASSMFQGKDEKLFFGSGTQLSVL.

This clonotype has just a few counts. J is TRBJ2-3 and V is TRBV11-3, with 10 positions matching TRBD1. CDR1 is SGHNT and CDR2 is YENEEA in the germline V gene. CDR3 length equals 15 residues. Losses at the gene ends were 3 bases for V and 4 bases for J; bases not matched to a gene: 4. The CDR3 sequence: CASSLGQGSPDTQYF. The CDR3 DNA is TGTGCCAGCAGCTTGGGACAGGGGTCCCCAGATACGCAGTATTTT.

The V call is TRBV27, the J call TRBJ2-2; D gene ambiguous. The CDR3 runs to 13 residues. V shed 4 bases and J shed 1 base, with 4 bases lying between them. Per the germline V gene, CDR1 is MNHEY and CDR2 is SMNVEV (reference sequence). In DNA form, the CDR3 reads TGTGCCAGCAGTTACAAGAACACCGGGGAGCTGTTTTTT. Translated, it gives CASSYKNTGELFF.